This T cell receptor (beta chain) originates from a study of cytomegalovirus exposure and HLA in healthy donors. General study findings and limits: When analyzed later, the rates of TCR association showed variation by HLA locus, with DRB1 the most and HLA-C the fewest. Within the data, a cluster of highly shared sequence variants was likely a sequencing artifact. Analysis was carried out at a later point, and it linked a missense DCLRE1C variant to TCR beta V- and J-gene trimming.

Despite likely unrecorded immune exposures, the donors were nominally healthy at the time of sampling. V lost 3 bases to trimming and J lost 8 bases; unmatched junction nucleotides: 15. The CDR3 has 16 amino acids. CDR1 MNHEY and CDR2 SMNVEV come from the germline V gene (reference sequence). The PCR had 60 Vbeta and 13 Jbeta primers. This table comes from immunoSEQ multiplex PCR, and its TCRdb copy is limited to in-frame clones, with some not included. The sample includes roughly 150,000 clones, approximately 81% seen only once; the top ten take 1.3%. About this clone: The antigen is undetermined.

The specimen was PBMCs. This chain joins TRBV27 and TRBJ2-7; 8 bases map to TRBD2. This receptor was obtained from a man aged 50 to 60 in good health and CMV-seropositive. CDR3 residues: CASSFGREVRTGQQYF. In nucleotides, the CDR3 is TGTGCCAGCAGTTTCGGGCGGGAGGTGCGAACGGGCCAGCAGTACTTC.